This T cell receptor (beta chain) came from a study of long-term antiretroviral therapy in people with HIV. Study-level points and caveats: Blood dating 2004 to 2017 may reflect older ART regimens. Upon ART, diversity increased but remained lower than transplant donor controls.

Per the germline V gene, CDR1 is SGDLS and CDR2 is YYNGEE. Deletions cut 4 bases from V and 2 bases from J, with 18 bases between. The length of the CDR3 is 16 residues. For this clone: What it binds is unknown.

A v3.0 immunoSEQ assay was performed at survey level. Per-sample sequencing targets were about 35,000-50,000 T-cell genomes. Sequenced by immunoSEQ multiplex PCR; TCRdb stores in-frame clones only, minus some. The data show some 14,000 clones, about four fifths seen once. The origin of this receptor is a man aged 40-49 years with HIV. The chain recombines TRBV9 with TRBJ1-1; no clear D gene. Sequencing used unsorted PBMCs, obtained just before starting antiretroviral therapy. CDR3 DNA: TGTGCCAGCAGCCCCCTTCCGGACTGGACTAACACTGAAGCTTTCTTT. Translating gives CASSPLPDWTNTEAFF.